This T cell receptor beta chain was obtained from a study of radiotherapy plus CTLA-4 blockade in lung cancer. Study-level findings and limits: Some TCR clones had been derived from tumors. These clones expanded in peripheral blood after radiotherapy plus ipilimumab. Early blood T cell clone dynamics, with interferon-beta, were reported to best predict response.

This clone appeared a single time. Its antigen is still unknown. Trimming stripped 0 bases from V and 0 bases from J, with 12 bases between. CDR3 length: 16 amino acids. Germline V gene lookup returns CDR1 SGHAT and CDR2 FQNNGV. Here immunoSEQ multiplex PCR was the method, and the copy in TCRdb shows in-frame clones only, minus some. The sample carries 65,000 to 95,000 clones, over 75% recorded once. The specimen was peripheral blood, collected from a patient treated with radiotherapy plus ipilimumab. The TCR sequence derives from a human donor with non-small cell lung cancer that progressed on radiotherapy plus ipilimumab. V is TRBV11-2 and J is TRBJ2-7, with D possibly being TRBD1 (6 bases). CDR3 residues: CASSLDRGLSSYEQYF. Written as DNA, the CDR3 is TGTGCCAGCAGCTTAGACAGGGGTCTCAGCTCCTACGAGCAGTACTTC.